This is a list of T cell receptor beta chains from one sample in a study of human CD4 T cells and Enterobacteriaceae. TCRdb's table, derived via immunoSEQ multiplex PCR, lists solely in-frame clones and lacks some. The top ten hold around 0.88% of the sample, which has about 25,000 clones, approximately 81% seen once. Sequenced: memory CD4+ T cells from blood. These receptors were collected from a human donor in good health. The CDR3 runs from the conserved cysteine through the conserved F or W. Clone size, where shown, is once, few, many, or a class for clones that have expanded.

TRBV6-1 | NA | CASSEWGPNQPQHF
TRBV9 | NA | CASSVGFAGGSYEQYF
TRBV10-3 | NA | CAISPTGDEQFF
TRBV14 | NA | CATYRAYEQYF
TRBV28 | NA | CASSSQGWGNNQPQHF
TRBV28 | NA | CATGTGADTQYF
TRBV5-8 | NA | CASSRGQTGGTDTQYF
TRBV30 | NA | CAWSLGQRIATDTQYF
TRBV7-2 | NA | CASSLVQGASYEQYF
TRBV6-1 | NA | CASGQSYEQYF
TRBV5-8 | NA | CASSSVLLGSPLHF
TRBV18 | NA | CASSPIGQEGGELFF
TRBV10-1 | NA | CASSESWRPETQYF
TRBV7-9 | once | CAGGGTRELFF
TRBV10-3 | NA | CAIKGDRVNNSPLHF
TRBV19 | few | CASSSPGQGTGELFF
TRBV6-6 | NA | CASRGRTTEAFF
TRBV5-4 | few | CASSLDPGTGSSGNTIYF
TRBV19 | NA | CASRDLLRGRGKLFF
TRBV2 | NA | CASRPQSSGNTIYF
TRBV27 | NA | CASSPLRKETQYF
TRBV6-6 | NA | CASSDVNSNQPQHF
TRBV7-2 | NA | CASSPNQVGREQFF
TRBV5-6 | NA | CASSFGRGADTQYF
TRBV7-9 | NA | CASSPYGTPPTQYF
TRBV9 | NA | CASSVRVERLGTQYF
TRBV10-1 | few | CASSGGTSLGNEQFF
TRBV18 | NA | CASSPNSPSSTDTQYF
TRBV6-1 | NA | CASSRDRVSTEAFF
TRBV27 | NA | CASRQYGTSGYMYQETQYF
TRBV6-1 | NA | CASREGAGVYNEQFF
TRBV19 | NA | CASSIRAGPPNQPQHF
TRBV15 | NA | CATSRTGRSNQPQHF
TRBV6-5 | NA | CASSPGPGHQYF
TRBV5-1 | NA | CASSFQGAGAEAFF
TRBV5-1 | NA | CASSLGATGTGSYEQYF
TRBV18 | NA | CASSAGTGGVLFF
TRBV6-1 | NA | CASGDGYGYTF
TRBV4-1 | NA | CASSQWQGIIYEQYF
TRBV2 | NA | CASSEGGLAGRWTQYF
TRBV14 | NA | CASSQKQGATNEKLFF